The 25 T cell receptor beta chains given below trace back to one sample, sequenced in a study of cytomegalovirus exposure and HLA in healthy donors. The PCR was carried out with 60 Vbeta primers and 13 Jbeta primers. Sequencing was performed with immunoSEQ multiplex PCR; in TCRdb, only in-frame clones are kept and a portion is missing. The sample has 96,000 or so clones. Input material: PBMCs. These receptors were obtained from a woman under 40 in good health and CMV-seronegative.

The rearrangement uses TRBV6-5 and TRBJ2-7, with 12 bases that match TRBD2. Per the germline V gene, CDR1 is MNHEY and CDR2 is SVGAGI. The CDR3 contains 14 residues. V was pared by 2 bases and J by 6 bases, with 2 bases of the junction left unmatched. The chain's CDR3 is CASSYRTSGVEQYF. Here the CDR3 DNA reads TGTGCCAGCAGTTACCGGACTAGCGGGGTCGAGCAGTACTTC.

CDR3 amino acids: CASSPTGSEAFF. CDR3 sequence (DNA): TGTGCCAGCAGCCCAACCGGTTCTGAAGCTTTCTTT. The genes are TRBV7-8 and TRBJ1-1; D remains ambiguous. The germline V gene has CDR1 SGHVS and CDR2 FQNEAQ. This CDR3 is built from 12 residues. V was cut by 5 bases and J by 6 bases, with 10 bases left in between.

The chain links TRBV19 to TRBJ2-7; D perhaps matches TRBD1 (5 bases). V lost 4 bases to trimming and J lost 2 bases, with 12 bases between them. Germline V gene lookup returns CDR1 LNHDA and CDR2 SQIVND (reference sequence). The CDR3 runs to 14 residues. In nucleotides, the CDR3 is TGTGCCAGTAGTAGCCGGACACTTCCCTACGAGCAGTACTTC. Translated: CASSSRTLPYEQYF.

The rearrangement uses TRBV14 and TRBJ1-5; D might be TRBD1 (5 bases). Trimming removed 0 bases at V and 1 base at J, with 19 bases between. The germline V gene encodes CDR1 SGHDN and CDR2 FVKESK. This CDR3 has 19 residues. The CDR3 is CASSQDKGKVLESNQPQHF. In DNA, the CDR3 is TGTGCCAGCAGCCAAGATAAGGGGAAGGTCCTTGAGAGCAATCAGCCCCAGCATTTT.

This sequence joins TRBV6-6 and TRBJ2-7; maybe TRBD2 (6 bases). The CDR3 runs to 14 residues. V was cut by 0 bases and J by 5 bases, with 11 bases left in between. The germline V gene has CDR1 MNHNY and CDR2 SVGAGI (reference sequence). The chain's CDR3 is CASSYSGEVHEQYF. In nucleotides, the CDR3 is TGTGCCAGCAGTTACTCGGGGGAGGTCCACGAGCAGTACTTC.

The chain links TRBV5-1 to TRBJ2-4; weak D call: TRBD1 (6 bases). V was clipped by 4 bases and J by 0 bases, with 14 bases between them. The germline CDR1 and CDR2 sequences are SGHRS and YFSETQ. The CDR3 is 16 residues long. This CDR3 is CASSTTGSIAKNIQYF. The CDR3 coding sequence is TGCGCCAGCAGCACGACAGGATCCATAGCCAAAAACATTCAGTACTTC.

This rearrangement joins TRBV21-1 to TRBJ1-5; no DNA check was done on the table's D call, TRBD1. TRBV21-1 is shown as a pseudogene. This CDR3 region has 19 residues. The CDR3 reads CASRKHGHPKRVSNQPQHF. The CDR3 nucleotides read TGTGCCAGCAGGAAGCATGGACACCCAAAAAGAGTAAGCAATCAGCCCCAGCATTTT.

The rearrangement links TRBV27 to TRBJ2-1, with TRBD1 matching over 7 bases. The CDR3 covers 15 residues. Per the germline V gene, CDR1 is MNHEY and CDR2 is SMNVEV (reference sequence). Losses at the gene ends were 5 bases for V and 0 bases for J; bases not matched to a gene: 4. CDR3 residues: CASSDRDSSYNEQFF. In nucleotides, the CDR3 is TGTGCCAGCAGTGACCGGGACAGCTCCTACAATGAGCAGTTCTTC.

The V gene is TRBV5-6, the J gene TRBJ2-5; maybe TRBD1 (6 bases). The end of the DNA fits TRBJ2-7 better, so the J call may be wrong. The CDR3 is made up of 13 amino acids. Germline CDR1 and CDR2: SGHDT and YYEEEE. The CDR3 bases are TGTGCCAGCAGCGGTACAGGGAGATACGAGCAGTACTTC. Amino acid sequence: CASSGTGRYEQYF.

This chain uses TRBV6-6 with TRBJ2-3, with TRBD1 identical over 7 bases. The CDR3 has 14 residues. V was clipped by 5 bases and J by 2 bases; unmatched bases: 4. Germline V CDR1 and CDR2: MNHNY, SVGAGI (reference sequence). CDR3 in DNA: TGTGCCAGCAGTATAGGGACAGTCACAGATACGCAGTATTTT. Its translation: CASSIGTVTDTQYF.

The V and J genes are TRBV19 and TRBJ2-7; a possible D gene is TRBD2 (7 bases). Trimming removed 1 base at V and 2 bases at J, with 12 bases between. Germline V lookup: CDR1 LNHDA, CDR2 SQIVND (reference sequence). This CDR3 has 15 amino acids. The CDR3 region is CASSIGRGPTYEQYF. DNA for the CDR3: TGTGCCAGTAGTATAGGGCGGGGGCCGACCTACGAGCAGTACTTC. Variable domain in full (rest from reference TRBV19 and TRBJ2-7): DGGITQSPKYLFRKEGQNVTLSCEQNLNHDAMYWYRQDPGQGLRLIYYSQIVNDFQKGDIAEGYSVSREKKESFPLTVTSAQKNPTAFYLCASSIGRGPTYEQYFGPGTRLTVT.

This rearrangement joins TRBV27 to TRBJ1-6; no definite D call. CDR1 MNHEY and CDR2 SMNVEV come from the germline V gene (reference sequence). The germline V and J ends were trimmed by 5 bases and 4 bases, with 21 bases remaining between them. The length of the CDR3 is 18 residues. Here the CDR3 reads CASSLSGRVFEYNSPLHF. CDR3 DNA: TGTGCCAGCAGTCTCTCTGGTCGAGTATTTGAGTATAATTCACCCCTCCACTTT.

The rearrangement links TRBV30 to TRBJ1-3, with TRBD1 as a possible D gene (5 bases). CDR3 length: 13 residues. Trimming removed 1 base from V and 1 base from J, with 5 bases in between. The germline V gene has CDR1 GTSNPN and CDR2 SVGIG (reference sequence). CDR3 DNA sequence: TGTGCCTGGAGTGAGGGGTCTGGAAACACCATATATTTT. Amino acids: CAWSEGSGNTIYF.

V is TRBV7-2 and J is TRBJ2-5; possible D gene TRBD2, 6 bases. The CDR3 is 14 amino acids. CDR1 and CDR2 from the germline V gene are SGHTA and FQGNSA. Trimming removed 3 bases at V and 11 bases at J, with 19 bases between. The CDR3 protein is CASSFGGTGTGQYF. The CDR3 nucleotides read TGTGCCAGCAGCTTTGGGGGGACGGGGACCGGGCAGTACTTC.

This chain uses TRBV12-5 with TRBJ2-1; 12 positions agree with TRBD1. Germline CDR1 reads LGHNT; CDR2 reads FRNRAP. CDR3 length: 16 amino acids. With V trimmed by 1 base and J by 6 bases, 4 bases remained unmatched. The CDR3 spells CASGLGGTGGLNEQFF. The CDR3 DNA sequence: TGTGCTAGTGGTTTGGGAGGGACAGGGGGCCTCAATGAGCAGTTCTTC. The whole variable domain, remainder taken from reference TRBV12-5 and TRBJ2-1, is DARVTQTPRHKVTEMGQEVTMRCQPILGHNTVFWYRQTMMQGLELLAYFRNRAPLDDSGMPKDRFSAEMPDATLATLKIQPSEPRDSAVYFCASGLGGTGGLNEQFFGPGTRLTVL.

V and J are TRBV21-1 and TRBJ1-2; whether TRBD1, the table's D call, matches the DNA was not checked. TRBV21-1 corresponds to a pseudogene. The CDR3 contains 14 residues. CDR3 nucleotide sequence: TGTGCCAGCAGCAGGGACAGAGAGAACTATGGCTACACCTTC. This gives the protein CASSRDRENYGYTF.

V usage is TRBV19 and J usage is TRBJ1-3; D gene uncertain. Per the germline V gene, CDR1 is LNHDA and CDR2 is SQIVND (reference sequence). V dropped 7 bases and J dropped 4 bases, with 14 bases sitting between them. The CDR3 totals 14 residues. CDR3 in DNA: TGTGCCAGTACCGAGGCCCCGGGGGGAAACACCATATATTTT. Amino acids: CASTEAPGGNTIYF.

This chain links TRBV15 with TRBJ1-1; D is unresolved. The CDR3 totals 16 residues. Germline loops: CDR1 LNHNV, CDR2 YYDKDF (reference sequence). V was shortened by 0 bases and J by 6 bases, with 17 bases between the two germline ends. The CDR3 DNA reads as TGTGCCACCAGCAGAGATCGGAGGCTCCATGGCGCTGAAGCTTTCTTT. This codes for CATSRDRRLHGAEAFF.

This chain connects TRBV27 to TRBJ1-2; 9 bases line up with TRBD1. The CDR3 length is 14 residues. Germline V gene lookup returns CDR1 MNHEY and CDR2 SMNVEV (reference sequence). The V and J ends lost 6 bases and 4 bases, in that order; junction bases with no gene match: 6. In DNA form, the CDR3 reads TGTGCCAGCAGCTCGAGACAGGGGGGCTATGGCTACACCTTC. It translates to CASSSRQGGYGYTF.

The chain recombines TRBV27 with TRBJ1-1; 8 bases are shared with TRBD1. The CDR3 contains 14 residues. The V and J ends lost 3 bases and 6 bases, in that order; junction bases with no gene match: 6. Germline CDR1 and CDR2: MNHEY and SMNVEV (reference sequence). The CDR3 loop is CASSFRQGAAEAFF. The CDR3 nucleotides are TGTGCCAGCAGTTTTCGGCAGGGGGCGGCTGAAGCTTTCTTT.

This chain uses TRBV29-1 with TRBJ1-1; D possibly corresponds to TRBD1 (5 bases). V lost 4 bases, J lost 0 bases, and 15 bases lay in between. The CDR3 is 15 residues long. The germline V gene has CDR1 SQVTM and CDR2 ANQGSEA. The CDR3 nucleotides read TGCAGCGTTGCCGGGGGGTGGGGCATGAACACTGAAGCTTTCTTT. It encodes CSVAGGWGMNTEAFF. The full variable domain, rest sourced from reference TRBV29-1 and TRBJ1-1, is SAVISQKPSRDICQRGTSLTIQCQVDSQVTMMFWYRQQPGQSLTLIATANQGSEATYESGFVIDKFPISRPNLTFSTLTVSNMSPEDSSIYLCSVAGGWGMNTEAFFGQGTRLTVV.

The genes are TRBV27 and TRBJ2-7, with 9 bases matching TRBD1. This CDR3 contains 15 residues. With V trimmed by 6 bases and J by 1 base, 7 bases remained unmatched. The V gene's germline CDR1 is MNHEY and CDR2 SMNVEV (reference sequence). CDR3 coding DNA: TGTGCCAGCAGGTACAGGGGGCAGTTGTCCTACGAGCAGTACTTC. It yields the protein CASRYRGQLSYEQYF.

The chain uses TRBV5-6 and TRBJ1-1; TRBD1 might be the D (5 bases). Germline V gene sequence: CDR1 SGHDT, CDR2 YYEEEE. The CDR3 totals 14 residues. Between the trimmed V and J ends, which lost 0 bases and 5 bases, there was a span of 11 bases. The CDR3 sequence is CASSLGGGETEAFF. Here the CDR3 DNA reads TGTGCCAGCAGCTTGGGCGGGGGGGAGACTGAAGCTTTCTTT.

The chain is built from TRBV11-2 and TRBJ2-7, with 7 bases that match TRBD1. V lost 1 base, J lost 1 base, and 1 base stayed unmatched. The CDR3 is made up of 14 amino acids. CDR1 SGHAT and CDR2 FQNNGV come from the germline V gene. CDR3 bases: TGTGCCAGCAGCTTAGTGACAGGGTCCTACGAGCAGTACTTC. It specifies CASSLVTGSYEQYF.

J is TRBJ1-3 and V is TRBV6-1; 7 bases are a match to TRBD1. From germline, CDR1 is MNHNS and CDR2 SASEGT. This CDR3 region has 15 residues. The trim removed 6 bases at V and 8 bases at J, leaving 13 bases unmatched. The CDR3 nucleotides are TGTGCCAGCAGCGACCTGGACAGGTTTCCAGACACCATATATTTT. Translated: CASSDLDRFPDTIYF.